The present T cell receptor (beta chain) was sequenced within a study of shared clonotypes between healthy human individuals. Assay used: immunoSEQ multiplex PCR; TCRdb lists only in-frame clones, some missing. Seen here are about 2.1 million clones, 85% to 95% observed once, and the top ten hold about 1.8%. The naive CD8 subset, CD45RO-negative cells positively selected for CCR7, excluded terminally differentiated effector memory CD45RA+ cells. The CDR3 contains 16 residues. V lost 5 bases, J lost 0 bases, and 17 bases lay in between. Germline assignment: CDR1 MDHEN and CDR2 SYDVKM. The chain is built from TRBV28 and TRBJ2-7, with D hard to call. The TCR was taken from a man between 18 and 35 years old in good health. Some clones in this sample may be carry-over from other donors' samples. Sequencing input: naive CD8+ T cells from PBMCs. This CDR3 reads CASSTQGRTPSYEQYF. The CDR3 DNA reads TGTGCCAGCAGTACGCAAGGACGGACCCCCTCCTACGAGCAGTACTTC.